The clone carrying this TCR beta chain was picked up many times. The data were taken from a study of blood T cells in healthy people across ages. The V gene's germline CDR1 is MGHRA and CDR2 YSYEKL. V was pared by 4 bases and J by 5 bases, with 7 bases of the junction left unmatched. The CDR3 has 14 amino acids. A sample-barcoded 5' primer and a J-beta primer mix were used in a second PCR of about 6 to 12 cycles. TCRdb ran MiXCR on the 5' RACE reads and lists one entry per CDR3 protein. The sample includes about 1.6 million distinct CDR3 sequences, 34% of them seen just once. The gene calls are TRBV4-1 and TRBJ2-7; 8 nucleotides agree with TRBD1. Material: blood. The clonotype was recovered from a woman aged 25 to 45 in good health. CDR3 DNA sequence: TGCGCCAGCAGCCCCGGACAGGGTTACGACGAGCAGTACTTC. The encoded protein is CASSPGQGYDEQYF.